Shown below are 3 T cell receptor beta chains from a single sample sequenced in a study of cytomegalovirus exposure and HLA in healthy donors. Generated by immunoSEQ multiplex PCR, the TCRdb table keeps only in-frame clones and is missing some. The data hold about 150,000 clones, with less than 90% observed a single time. Sequencing was carried out using PBMCs. These receptors came from a woman between 18 and 29 years old in good health and CMV-seropositive.

The V gene is TRBV30, the J gene TRBJ2-3; 12 bases are shared with TRBD2. Trimming cost V 7 bases and J 5 bases; bases outside gene matches: 4. The CDR3 is made up of 13 amino acids. Per the germline V gene, CDR1 is GTSNPN and CDR2 is SVGIG (reference sequence). The CDR3 bases are TGTGCCTCGACTAGCGGGAGTATAGATACGCAGTATTTT. Translated, it gives CASTSGSIDTQYF.

This chain links TRBV5-1 with TRBJ2-7; TRBD2 agrees at 7 bases. The CDR3 consists of 14 residues. CDR1 and CDR2 (germline): SGHRS, YFSETQ. Unmatched junction bases numbered 3, after V lost 0 bases and J lost 3 bases. DNA of the CDR3: TGCGCCAGCAGCTTGGGCGGGAGTATCTACGAGCAGTACTTC. Translation: CASSLGGSIYEQYF.

V and J are TRBV9 and TRBJ2-1; TRBD2 matches at 9 bases. The CDR3 runs 14 residues. V lost 3 bases, J lost 7 bases, and 5 bases stayed unmatched. Germline CDR1 SGDLS, CDR2 YYNGEE. The CDR3 nucleotides are TGTGCCAGCAGCGCTAGGACTAGCGAGAATGAGCAGTTCTTC. Residues: CASSARTSENEQFF.